This T cell receptor (beta chain) was observed in a study of blood T cell repertoires in COVID-19 (TCRdb year 2020). As for the study more broadly: The collaborator samples originated in the United States, Italy and Spain and spanned the acute and convalescent phases of COVID-19. The material from the prospective study consisted of cDNA or gDNA derived from T cells, B-cell-depleted T cells, or PBMCs. Subjects who had been exposed to COVID-19, were actively infected with it, or had recovered from it provided the deeply sampled blood TCRbeta repertoires that made up the dataset. The repertoires were released in a freely available public database intended as a resource for research on the immune response to SARS-CoV-2. Samples came from the ongoing ImmuneRACE study (first 160 participants) plus 1,254 subjects from 6 global collaborators. Sample metadata almost always included a de-identified subject ID, COVID-19 status, age in years and sex. Where available, HLA class I and class II types were taken from metadata supplied by the sample provider and were not determined by assay-based typing.

About this clone: The specificity of this receptor is unknown. The sample holds no much larger clone one base away, and base qualities are not on file.

The immunoSEQ Assay, a bias-controlled multiplex PCR, was used to amplify TCRbeta CDR3 regions from genomic DNA. On the study's bioinformatics: Within the assay, amplification of reference gene primers was used to estimate how many nucleated cells each sample contained. To quantify the absolute abundance of each unique TCRbeta CDR3 rearrangement, sequence reads were collapsed and filtered. For each sample, productive Simpson clonality was calculated as the square root of Simpson's diversity index over productive rearrangements. This is the immuneACCESS table as TCRdb keeps it, with only in-frame sequences that have V and J called. A part of the clones is gone; compared with another copy, unresolved V genes explain less than half, and the rest is unexplained. From that table come the V and J calls and clone size; the DNA was used to work out D and trimming. The sample contains 250,000 to 300,000 clones, approximately 91% of them found a single time. The ten most abundant clones make up 1% of the sample.

Participants in the prospective study were aged roughly 18 to 100 years, lived in 20 to 30 United States geographic areas, and enrolled through a virtual design. Cohort assignment in the prospective study relied on participant-reported clinical history from a screening survey and a study questionnaire. Recovered participants in ImmuneRACE Cohort 3 were defined by two consecutive negative NP/OP PCR tests, clearance by a healthcare professional, or resolution of symptoms. Mobile phlebotomists in the prospective study collected whole blood, serum and a nasopharyngeal or oropharyngeal swab from every participant. Prospective study participants could optionally give additional blood draws and questionnaires over a roughly 2-month period. Before DNA extraction, blood samples from the prospective study were shipped at room temperature or frozen. On the study overall, not on this receptor specifically: How much clinical and demographic metadata was included differed by source and by participant, and the metadata was provided uncurated.

Sequencing was done on a sample of PBMCs or T cells enriched from blood (not recorded which). The clonotype comes from a woman aged 25 to 39 who had recovered from COVID-19.

The CDR3 here reads CASSHQQGNSPLHF. The bases read TGTGCCAGCAGTCACCAACAGGGGAATTCACCCCTCCACTTT. The V and J genes are TRBV27 and TRBJ1-6; 7 of the junction bases match TRBD1. Trimming takes 5 bases off V and 7 bases off J; junction bases not matched to a gene: 5. Looking up the germline V gene (reference sequence) yields CDR1 MNHEY and CDR2 SMNVEV. The CDR3 contains 14 residues, cysteine and phenylalanine counted. Here the CDR3 DNA is all that survives: 42 bases in frame from base 1.